The clone carrying this TCR beta chain was seen repeatedly, ten times or more. Its antigen is still unknown. This sample was included in a study of response to subunit inactivated influenza vaccine. One entry per CDR3 protein results from TCRdb running MiXCR on the RT-PCR reads. The sample holds more than 450,000 distinct CDR3 sequences, 7.6% seen once. The CDR3 spans 18 residues. After removal of 0 bases from V and 6 bases from J, the junction contained 15 bases not matched to a gene. Germline V CDR1 and CDR2: SGHTA, FQGNSA. General study points: It was suggested by the authors that few new T cells are recruited by each seasonal influenza vaccination.

This sequence joins TRBV7-2 and TRBJ2-7; 9 bases map to TRBD1. This clonotype originated in a man between 50 and 69 years old who received an inactivated influenza vaccine. The specimen was PBMCs from blood, collected around 25 months after vaccination. The CDR3 here is CASSLASFVRDRVTEQYF. The CDR3 DNA sequence: TGTGCCAGCAGCTTAGCTTCATTCGTACGGGACAGGGTAACCGAGCAGTACTTC. Filled out from reference TRBV7-2 and TRBJ2-7, the complete variable domain reads GAGVSQSPSNKVTEKGKDVELRCDPISGHTALYWYRQSLGQGLEFLIYFQGNSAPDKSGLPSDRFSAERTGGSVSTLTIQRTQQEDSAVYLCASSLASFVRDRVTEQYFGPGTRLTVT.